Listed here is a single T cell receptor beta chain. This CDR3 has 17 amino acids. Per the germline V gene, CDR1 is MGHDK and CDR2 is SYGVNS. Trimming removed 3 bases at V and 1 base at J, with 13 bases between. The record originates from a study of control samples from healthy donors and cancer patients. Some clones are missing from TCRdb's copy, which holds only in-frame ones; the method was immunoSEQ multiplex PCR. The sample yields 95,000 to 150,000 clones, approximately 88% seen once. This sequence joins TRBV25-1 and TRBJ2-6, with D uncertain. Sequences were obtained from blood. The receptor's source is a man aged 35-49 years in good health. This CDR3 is CASSDRSGQSGANVLTF. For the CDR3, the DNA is TGTGCCAGCAGTGATCGGTCAGGTCAATCTGGGGCCAACGTCCTGACTTTC.